The entry that follows covers one T cell receptor beta chain sequence. This CDR3 has 15 residues. Trimming cost V 6 bases and J 8 bases, with 19 bases left between them. CDR1 is SGHTA and CDR2 is FQGNSA in the germline V gene. The data originate from a study of shared clonotypes between healthy human individuals. Sequencing used immunoSEQ multiplex PCR; TCRdb keeps in-frame clones, though not all of them. The sample has 780,000 or so clones; about two thirds are singletons. The receptor was derived from a woman aged 30 to 39 in good health. The genes are TRBV7-2 and TRBJ1-4; D is unresolved. Sequencing was carried out using memory CD4+ T cells sorted from blood. Stated subset: CD45RA-negative fraction. The CDR3 DNA reads TGTGCCAGCAGAGCTAGGACGGGTCGTTCCGAAAAACTGTTTTTT. Its translation: CASRARTGRSEKLFF.